This T cell receptor beta chain was documented in a study of technical replicates of blood from a few donors. Assay: immunoSEQ multiplex PCR; the TCRdb copy retains only in-frame clones and omits some. The sample records about 83,000 clones, 96% being singletons. From germline, CDR1 is GTSNPN and CDR2 SVGIG (reference sequence). This CDR3 contains 12 residues. V was trimmed by 2 bases and J by 5 bases, leaving 9 bases between them. The material sequenced was T cells isolated from PBMCs. The receptor's source is a human donor in good health. The rearrangement links TRBV30 to TRBJ2-5; D perhaps matches TRBD2 (6 bases). CDR3 amino acids: CAWSKGGETQYF. The CDR3 DNA reads TGTGCCTGGAGTAAAGGAGGGGAGACCCAGTACTTC.